One T cell receptor beta chain is described in this entry. The target antigen is unknown. With 6 bases removed from V and 7 bases from J, the gap between germline ends came to 20 bases. This CDR3 contains 15 residues. The source of the sample is a study of identical twins' blood T cells. The wider study: Roughly 6 alpha and roughly 6 beta libraries together yielded about 50 million reads.

Three pairs of healthy female monozygous twins were the donors. Regarding the study as a whole: Mainly, cloneset size products determined shared clonotypes, twins included. Twins shared more top CDR3 clonotypes than unrelated donors did.

TCRdb re-analysed the 5' RACE reads in MiXCR, keeping a single row per CDR3 protein. The sample contains a few hundred thousand distinct CDR3 sequences, more than 25% of which appear only once. This receptor was obtained from a woman aged 18 to 55 in good health. Sequencing was carried out using PBMCs. The V and J genes are TRBV12-3 or TRBV12-4 and TRBJ2-3; TRBD2 is a possible D gene (7 bases). CDR3 DNA: TGTGCCAGCAGCCTAAATGCGGGGGCCGAGTATACGCAGTATTTT. Translated: CASSLNAGAEYTQYF.